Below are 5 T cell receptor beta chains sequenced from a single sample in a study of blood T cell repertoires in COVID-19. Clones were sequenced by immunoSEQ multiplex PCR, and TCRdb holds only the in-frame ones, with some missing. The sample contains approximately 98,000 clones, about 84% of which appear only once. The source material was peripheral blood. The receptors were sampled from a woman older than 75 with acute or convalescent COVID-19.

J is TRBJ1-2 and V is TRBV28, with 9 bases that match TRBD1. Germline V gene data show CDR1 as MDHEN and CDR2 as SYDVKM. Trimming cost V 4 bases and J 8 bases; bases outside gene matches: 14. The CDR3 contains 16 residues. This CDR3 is CASSSDLLGQGSGYTF. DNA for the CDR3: TGTGCCAGCAGTTCCGACCTGCTCGGACAGGGGAGCGGCTACACCTTC.

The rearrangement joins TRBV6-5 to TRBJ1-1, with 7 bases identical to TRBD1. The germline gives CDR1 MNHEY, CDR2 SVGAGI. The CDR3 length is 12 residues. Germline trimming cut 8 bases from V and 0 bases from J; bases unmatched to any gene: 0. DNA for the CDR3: TGTGCCAGCGGACAGGTGAACACTGAAGCTTTCTTT. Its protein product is CASGQVNTEAFF.

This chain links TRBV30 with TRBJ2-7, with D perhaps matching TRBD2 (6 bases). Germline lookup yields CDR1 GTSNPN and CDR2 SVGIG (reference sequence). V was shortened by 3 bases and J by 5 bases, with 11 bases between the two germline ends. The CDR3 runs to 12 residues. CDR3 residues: CAWRGAGHEQYF. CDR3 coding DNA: TGTGCCTGGAGAGGGGCGGGGCACGAGCAGTACTTC.

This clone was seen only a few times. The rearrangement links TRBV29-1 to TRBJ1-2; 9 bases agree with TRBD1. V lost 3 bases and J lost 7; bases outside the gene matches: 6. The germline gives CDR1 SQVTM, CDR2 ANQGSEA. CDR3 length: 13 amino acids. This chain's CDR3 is CSVDRDRAGGYTF. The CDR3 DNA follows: TGCAGCGTTGATAGGGACAGGGCTGGTGGCTACACCTTC.

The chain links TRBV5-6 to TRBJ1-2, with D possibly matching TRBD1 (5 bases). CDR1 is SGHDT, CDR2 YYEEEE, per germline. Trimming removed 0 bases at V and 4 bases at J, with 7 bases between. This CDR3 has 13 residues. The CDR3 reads CASSLGQPYGYTF. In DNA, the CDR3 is TGTGCCAGCAGCTTGGGACAGCCCTATGGCTACACCTTC.